This T cell receptor (beta chain) comes out of a study of control samples from healthy donors and cancer patients. Data came from immunoSEQ multiplex PCR; TCRdb stores just in-frame clones and leaves some out. The data contain 100,000 to 150,000 clones, more than 70% of them seen just once; the ten biggest clones take up approximately 2.9%. Germline V gene data show CDR1 as LGHDT and CDR2 as YNNKEL (reference sequence). Between the trimmed V and J ends, which lost 3 bases and 9 bases, there was a span of 15 bases. This CDR3 is 13 amino acids long. The chain employs TRBV3-1 (or the pseudogene TRBV3-2) and TRBJ2-7, with D hard to call. The clonotype comes from a man aged 60-69 years in good health. The sample consisted of blood. This CDR3 reads CASSHAFTEGQYF. Here the CDR3 DNA reads TGTGCCAGCAGCCATGCTTTTACGGAAGGGCAGTACTTC.